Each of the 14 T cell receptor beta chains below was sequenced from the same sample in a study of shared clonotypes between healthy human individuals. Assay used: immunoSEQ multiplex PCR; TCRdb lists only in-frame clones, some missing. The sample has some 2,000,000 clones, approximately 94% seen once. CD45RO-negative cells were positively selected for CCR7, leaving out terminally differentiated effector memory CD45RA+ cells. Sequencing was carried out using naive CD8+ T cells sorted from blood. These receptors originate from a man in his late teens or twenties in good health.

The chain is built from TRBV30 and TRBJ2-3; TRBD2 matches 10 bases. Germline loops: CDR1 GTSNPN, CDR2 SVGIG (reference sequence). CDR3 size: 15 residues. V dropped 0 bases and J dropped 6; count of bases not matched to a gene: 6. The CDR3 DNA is TGTGCCTGGAGTGTTCTAGCGGGGGCCCTTGATACGCAGTATTTT. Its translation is CAWSVLAGALDTQYF. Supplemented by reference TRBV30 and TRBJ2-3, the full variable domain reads SQTIHQWPATLVQPVGSPLSLECTVEGTSNPNLYWYRQAAGRGLQLLFYSVGIGQISSEVPQNLSASRPQDRQFILSSKKLLLSDSGFYLCAWSVLAGALDTQYFGPGTRLTVL.

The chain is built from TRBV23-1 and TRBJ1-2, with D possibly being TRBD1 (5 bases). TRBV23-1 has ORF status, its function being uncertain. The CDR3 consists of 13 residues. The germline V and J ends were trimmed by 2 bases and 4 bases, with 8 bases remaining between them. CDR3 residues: CASSQTGTYGYTF. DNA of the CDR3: TGCGCCAGCAGTCAAACAGGAACCTATGGCTACACCTTC.

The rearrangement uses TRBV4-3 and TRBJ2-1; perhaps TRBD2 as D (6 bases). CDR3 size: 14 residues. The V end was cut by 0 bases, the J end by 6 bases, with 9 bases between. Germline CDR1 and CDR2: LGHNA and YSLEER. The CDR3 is CASSQDQAGNEQFF. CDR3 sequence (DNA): TGCGCCAGCAGCCAAGATCAAGCGGGCAATGAGCAGTTCTTC.

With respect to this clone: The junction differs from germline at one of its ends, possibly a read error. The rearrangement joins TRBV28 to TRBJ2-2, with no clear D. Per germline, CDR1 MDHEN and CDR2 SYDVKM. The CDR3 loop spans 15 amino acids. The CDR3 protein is CASSLDPASTRELFF. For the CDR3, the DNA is TGTGCCAGCAGTTTAGACCCGGCCAGCACCCGGGAGCTGTTTTTT.

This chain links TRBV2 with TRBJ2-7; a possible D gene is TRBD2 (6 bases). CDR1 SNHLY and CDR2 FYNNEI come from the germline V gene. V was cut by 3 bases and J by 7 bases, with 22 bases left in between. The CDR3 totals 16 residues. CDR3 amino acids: CASSDAVSGGKWEQYF. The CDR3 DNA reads TGTGCCAGCAGTGACGCCGTCTCCGGAGGGAAATGGGAGCAGTACTTC.

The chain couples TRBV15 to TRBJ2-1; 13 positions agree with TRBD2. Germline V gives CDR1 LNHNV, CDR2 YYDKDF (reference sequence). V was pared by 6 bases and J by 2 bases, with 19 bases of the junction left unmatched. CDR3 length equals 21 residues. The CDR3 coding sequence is TGTGCCACCAGTACAGGGATCGATACTAGCGGGAGGGGCGAACCCTACAATGAGCAGTTCTTC. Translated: CATSTGIDTSGRGEPYNEQFF.

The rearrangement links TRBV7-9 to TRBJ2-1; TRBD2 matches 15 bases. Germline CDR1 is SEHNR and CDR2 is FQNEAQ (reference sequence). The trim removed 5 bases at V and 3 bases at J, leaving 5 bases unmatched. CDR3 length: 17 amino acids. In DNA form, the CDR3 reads TGTGCCAGCAGCATTGGACTAGCGGGAGGGATCTACAATGAGCAGTTCTTC. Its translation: CASSIGLAGGIYNEQFF.

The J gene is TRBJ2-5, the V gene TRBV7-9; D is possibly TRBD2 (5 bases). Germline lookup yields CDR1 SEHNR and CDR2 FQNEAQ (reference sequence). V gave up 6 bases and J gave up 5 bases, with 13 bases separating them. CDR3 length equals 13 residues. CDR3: CASRPKTGETQYF. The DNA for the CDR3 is TGTGCCAGCAGACCAAAGACGGGGGAGACCCAGTACTTC.

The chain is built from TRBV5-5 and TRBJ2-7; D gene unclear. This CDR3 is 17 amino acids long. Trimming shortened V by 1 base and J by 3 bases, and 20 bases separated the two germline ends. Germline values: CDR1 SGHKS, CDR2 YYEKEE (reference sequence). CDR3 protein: CASSLIPLTRSNYEQYF. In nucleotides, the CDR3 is TGTGCCAGCAGCTTGATACCTTTGACACGGTCTAACTACGAGCAGTACTTC.

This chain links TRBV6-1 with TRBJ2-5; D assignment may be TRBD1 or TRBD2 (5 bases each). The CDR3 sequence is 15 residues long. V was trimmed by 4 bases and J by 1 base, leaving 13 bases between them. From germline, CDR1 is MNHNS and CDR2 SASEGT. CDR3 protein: CASSVLVGGQETQYF. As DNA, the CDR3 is TGTGCCAGCAGTGTACTTGTTGGGGGCCAAGAGACCCAGTACTTC.

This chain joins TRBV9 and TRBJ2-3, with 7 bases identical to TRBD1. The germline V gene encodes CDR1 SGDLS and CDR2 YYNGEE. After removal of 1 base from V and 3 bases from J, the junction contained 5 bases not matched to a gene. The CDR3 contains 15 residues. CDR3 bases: TGTGCCAGCAGCGTATACAGGGGTTTAACAGATACGCAGTATTTT. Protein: CASSVYRGLTDTQYF.

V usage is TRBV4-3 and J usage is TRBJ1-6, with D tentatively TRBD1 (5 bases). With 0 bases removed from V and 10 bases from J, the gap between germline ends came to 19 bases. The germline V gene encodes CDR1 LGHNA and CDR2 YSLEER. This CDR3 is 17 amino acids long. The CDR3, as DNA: TGCGCCAGCAGCCAAGAGGAACCGCAGGGTGAATGGTCACCCCTCCACTTT. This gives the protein CASSQEEPQGEWSPLHF.

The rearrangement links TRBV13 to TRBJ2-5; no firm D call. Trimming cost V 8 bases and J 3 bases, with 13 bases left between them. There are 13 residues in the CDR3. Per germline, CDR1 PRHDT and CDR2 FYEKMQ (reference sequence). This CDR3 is CASSGDGKETQYF. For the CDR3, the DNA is TGTGCCAGCTCCGGAGACGGAAAAGAGACCCAGTACTTC.

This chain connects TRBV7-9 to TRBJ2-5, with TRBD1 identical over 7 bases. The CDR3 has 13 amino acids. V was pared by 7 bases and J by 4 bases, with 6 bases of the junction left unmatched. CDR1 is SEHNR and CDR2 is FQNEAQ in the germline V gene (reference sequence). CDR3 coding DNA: TGTGCCAGCACCCTGGGACAGACAGAGACCCAGTACTTC. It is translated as CASTLGQTETQYF.